The clone carrying this TCR beta chain was seen once. The CDR3 is made up of 15 amino acids. The germline V gene encodes CDR1 MNHEY and CDR2 SMNVEV (reference sequence). Trimming took 5 bases from V and 3 from J, leaving 17 bases between them. The data derive from a study of shared T cell receptors in the human thymus. Measured with immunoSEQ multiplex PCR; TCRdb has only the in-frame clones, and not every one. Altogether 550,000 to 800,000 clones are present, 80% to 90% being singletons, with the ten largest covering under 0.012%. The data were also submitted as part of a second study, on human thymus T cells. This second report adds: Samples came from healthy Finnish infants during open corrective cardiac surgery. Resected material from corrective heart surgery provided the thymus tissue analysed. Thymic and blood repertoires seemed to show skewed V and J gene use. Highly overlapping thymic repertoires among unrelated individuals were reported in related research.

J is TRBJ2-7 and V is TRBV27, with D tentatively TRBD2 (5 bases). This receptor was taken from a girl under three years old with a congenital heart defect. Sequencing was performed on thymocytes. CDR3 protein: CASSGKGPAGYEQYF. As DNA, the CDR3 is TGTGCCAGCAGTGGTAAGGGCCCGGCGGGCTACGAGCAGTACTTC.